The entry below gives a single TCR beta chain sequence along with its context. The same CDR3 arises from other DNA sequences in this sample as well. The data originate from a study of blood T cell repertoires in COVID-19. About the research overall: The samples span acute and convalescent COVID-19 from the United States, Italy and Spain. T cells, B-cell-depleted T cells, or PBMCs supplied cDNA or gDNA.

The germline V and J ends were trimmed by 4 bases and 3 bases, with 11 bases remaining between them. The germline V gene has CDR1 SGHDT and CDR2 YYEEEE. CDR3 length: 13 residues. Per the original data handling: Counts of nucleated cells, estimated from reference gene primer amplification, were obtained. Using immunoSEQ multiplex PCR, the repertoire was profiled, and TCRdb retains in-frame clones only, with some absent. D and trimming were read from the DNA, whereas the V and J calls and clone size are those reported in that table. The sample lists 150,000 to 200,000 clones; 80% to 90% were seen once. Seattle patients were enrolled during active infection and followed longitudinally.

The V and J genes are TRBV5-6 and TRBJ2-7; the D gene is possibly TRBD1 (6 bases). This receptor was identified in a woman between 45 and 60 years old with COVID-19, enrolled during active disease. The specimen was peripheral blood. This CDR3 reads CASSVQGVYEQYF. DNA of the CDR3: TGTGCCAGCAGCGTACAGGGTGTCTACGAGCAGTACTTC.